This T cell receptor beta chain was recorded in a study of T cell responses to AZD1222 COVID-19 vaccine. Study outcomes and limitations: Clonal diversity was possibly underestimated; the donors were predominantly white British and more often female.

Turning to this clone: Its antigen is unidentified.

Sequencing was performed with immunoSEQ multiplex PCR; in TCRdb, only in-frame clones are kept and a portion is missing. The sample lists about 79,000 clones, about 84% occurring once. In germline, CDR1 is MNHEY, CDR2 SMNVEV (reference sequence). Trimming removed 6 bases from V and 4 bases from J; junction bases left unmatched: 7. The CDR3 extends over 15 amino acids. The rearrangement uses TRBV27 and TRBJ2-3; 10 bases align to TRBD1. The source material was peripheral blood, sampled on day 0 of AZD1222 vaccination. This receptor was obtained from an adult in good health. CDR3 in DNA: TGTGCCAGCAGAACGGACAGGGGGTTACCAGATACGCAGTATTTT. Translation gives CASRTDRGLPDTQYF.